This entry lists 29 T cell receptor beta chains sequenced from one sample in a study of blood T cells in healthy people across ages. Alongside a J-beta primer mix, a sample-barcoded 5' primer served in a second PCR lasting about 7 to 11 cycles. TCRdb called the 5' RACE reads again in MiXCR, with one record for every CDR3 protein. In the table there are fewer than 2,000,000 distinct CDR3 sequences, about two fifths of which are singletons. Source material: blood. These receptors were obtained from a human donor in good health.

The chain employs TRBV4-1 and TRBJ1-6; a weak D match, TRBD1 (5 bases). Trimming stripped 2 bases from V and 9 bases from J, with 20 bases between. The CDR3 totals 17 residues. The germline gives CDR1 MGHRA, CDR2 YSYEKL. CDR3 loop: CASSQPSPLDIGSPLHF. The CDR3 nucleotides read TGCGCCAGCAGCCAACCATCCCCGTTGGACATAGGTTCACCCCTCCACTTT.

The genes are TRBV4-1 and TRBJ2-6; no reliable D call. Germline V CDR1 and CDR2: MGHRA, YSYEKL. CDR3 length: 16 residues. V was pared by 0 bases and J by 2 bases, with 8 bases between. Here the CDR3 DNA reads TGCGCCAGCAGCCAAGAGGTAGGGACTGGGGCCAACGTCCTGACTTTC. As protein: CASSQEVGTGANVLTF.

This clonotype was seen a handful of times. The chain carries TRBV2 and TRBJ1-1, with D hard to call. Germline-derived CDR1 and CDR2 are SNHLY and FYNNEI. V lost 3 bases to trimming and J lost 1 base, with 6 bases between them. CDR3 size: 13 residues. The CDR3 region has the DNA TGTGCCAGCAGTGACCCAGAGAACACTGAAGCTTTCTTT. It yields the protein CASSDPENTEAFF.

This clonotype was observed a few times. The V call is TRBV12-3 or TRBV12-4, the J call TRBJ2-7, with D possibly matching TRBD2 (7 bases). The CDR3 consists of 15 residues. Trimming shortened V by 6 bases and J by 4 bases, and 19 bases separated the two germline ends. CDR3 protein: CASSHGRGGAYEQYF. As DNA, the CDR3 is TGTGCCAGCAGCCATGGCCGTGGGGGGGCTTACGAGCAGTACTTC.

The chain uses TRBV10-3 and TRBJ2-3; 10 bases agree with TRBD1. V lost 5 bases to trimming and J lost 0 bases; unmatched junction nucleotides: 2. This CDR3 is 15 amino acids long. CDR1 is ENHRY and CDR2 is SYGVKD in the germline V gene. This CDR3 reads CAISRTGGSTDTQYF. CDR3 bases: TGTGCCATCAGTCGGACAGGGGGTAGCACAGATACGCAGTATTTT.

This clonotype was picked up many times. J is TRBJ2-5 and V is TRBV10-3; D perhaps matches TRBD1 (6 bases). The CDR3 sequence is 13 residues long. Trimming cost V 4 bases and J 2 bases, with 8 bases left between them. Looked up from germline, CDR1 is ENHRY and CDR2 is SYGVKD. CDR3: CAISGDRQETQYF. The CDR3 bases are TGTGCCATCAGTGGTGACAGGCAAGAGACCCAGTACTTC.

The chain links TRBV29-1 to TRBJ2-1; TRBD1 matches at 8 bases. The CDR3 sequence is 22 residues long. V was pared by 6 bases and J by 2 bases, with 30 bases of the junction left unmatched. The V gene's germline CDR1 is SQVTM and CDR2 ANQGSEA. CDR3 protein: CSVYPEWDRNTGGPFTYNEQFF. For the CDR3, the DNA is TGCAGCGTCTATCCCGAGTGGGACAGGAATACTGGGGGGCCTTTTACCTACAATGAGCAGTTCTTC.

This rearrangement joins TRBV5-5 to TRBJ2-6; no clear D gene. Germline CDR1 is SGHKS and CDR2 is YYEKEE (reference sequence). The CDR3 is 16 residues long. Trimming left V 9 bases short and J 1 base short, with 17 bases between. The CDR3 region has the DNA TGTGCCACCTTAGCAATACACCGATCTGGGGCCAACGTCCTGACTTTC. This sequence encodes CATLAIHRSGANVLTF.

The rearrangement uses TRBV7-9 and TRBJ1-2; TRBD1 agrees at 7 bases. V trimming: 5 bases; J trimming: 6 bases; junction bases outside the gene matches: 3. CDR1 and CDR2 (germline): SEHNR, FQNEAQ (reference sequence). The CDR3 sequence is 12 residues long. DNA of the CDR3: TGTGCCAGCAGCAGGGACAGTGATGGCTACACCTTC. This codes for CASSRDSDGYTF.

Of note for this clonotype: One end of the junction is discordant with germline, which a read error may explain. The rearrangement joins TRBV7-2 to TRBJ2-1; weak D call: TRBD2 (5 bases). In germline, CDR1 is SGHTA, CDR2 FQGNSA. The CDR3 loop spans 16 amino acids. CDR3 DNA sequence: TGTGCCTGCAGCTTAGATCGGAGGAGCTCCTACAATGAGCAGTTCTTC. Its translation: CACSLDRRSSYNEQFF.

The gene calls are TRBV27 and TRBJ2-5; D unresolved. The CDR3 extends over 13 amino acids. From germline, CDR1 is MNHEY and CDR2 SMNVEV (reference sequence). V gave up 3 bases and J gave up 1 base, with 6 bases separating them. This CDR3 reads CASSFTSQETQYF. Written as DNA, the CDR3 is TGTGCCAGCAGTTTTACGTCCCAAGAGACCCAGTACTTC.

At least ten counts were recorded for this clonotype. The chain recombines TRBV7-9 with TRBJ1-4; D unresolved. Trimming took 5 bases from V and 4 from J, leaving 2 bases between them. The CDR3 is made up of 11 amino acids. Per the germline V gene, CDR1 is SEHNR and CDR2 is FQNEAQ (reference sequence). The CDR3 DNA follows: TGTGCCAGCAGCCTTAATGAAAAACTGTTTTTT. This codes for CASSLNEKLFF.

The rearrangement links TRBV20-1 to TRBJ1-5; D is ambiguous. The CDR3 is made up of 14 amino acids. Trimming cost V 5 bases and J 6 bases, with 17 bases left between them. Germline CDR1 DFQATT, CDR2 SNEGSKA (reference sequence). The CDR3 DNA is TGCAGTGCTGGGCTCAACCGAATTGGTCAGCCCCAGCATTTT. Protein product: CSAGLNRIGQPQHF.

The chain couples TRBV7-9 to TRBJ2-3; D not certain. Germline V gene sequence: CDR1 SEHNR, CDR2 FQNEAQ (reference sequence). This CDR3 is 12 amino acids long. Trimming took 7 bases from V and 4 from J, leaving 9 bases between them. CDR3 protein: CASIQTSDTQYF. CDR3 in DNA: TGTGCCAGCATACAGACTTCAGATACGCAGTATTTT.

This clonotype was detected only a few times. The CDR3 region is CASSSQGPYEQFF. As DNA, the CDR3 is TGTGCCAGCAGTTCACAGGGTCCCTACGAGCAGTTCTTC. The rearrangement links TRBV12-3 or TRBV12-4 to TRBJ2-1, with a weak D call TRBD1 (6 bases). This CDR3 is built from 13 residues. Trimming removed 4 bases at V and 10 bases at J, with 14 bases between.

This clonotype was seen ten or more times. The chain couples TRBV20-1 to TRBJ1-2; no definite D call. V lost 3 bases and J lost 2, with 7 bases in between. From germline, CDR1 is DFQATT and CDR2 SNEGSKA (reference sequence). The CDR3 runs 12 residues. The CDR3 protein is CSASFGNYGYTF. CDR3 sequence (DNA): TGCAGTGCTAGTTTCGGAAACTATGGCTACACCTTC.

This clonotype was detected a few times. The V call is TRBV10-3, the J call TRBJ2-3, with D possibly matching TRBD1 (5 bases). Trimming stripped 4 bases from V and 3 bases from J, with 14 bases between. The CDR3 totals 15 residues. The germline V gene has CDR1 ENHRY and CDR2 SYGVKD. For the CDR3, the DNA is TGTGCCATCAGTGGCACAGGCCGTGAAACAGATACGCAGTATTTT. Amino acids: CAISGTGRETDTQYF.

This chain connects TRBV28 to TRBJ2-5; 12 bases agree with TRBD1. J was trimmed by 5 bases and V by 5 bases; bases with no gene match: 6. Germline assignment: CDR1 MDHEN and CDR2 SYDVKM. The CDR3 sequence is 15 residues long. The CDR3 DNA is TGTGCCAGCAGTAGGGACAGGGGGCGTCTGGAGACCCAGTACTTC. Its translation is CASSRDRGRLETQYF. Full variable domain (rest looked up from reference TRBV28 and TRBJ2-5): DVKVTQSSRYLVKRTGEKVFLECVQDMDHENMFWYRQDPGLGLRLIYFSYDVKMKEKGDIPEGYSVSREKKERFSLILESASTNQTSMYLCASSRDRGRLETQYFGPGTRLLVL.

The J gene is TRBJ2-3, the V gene TRBV7-9, with TRBD2 matching over 11 bases. Trimming took 4 bases from V and 1 from J; bases not matched to a gene: 4. This CDR3 comprises 16 residues. The germline gives CDR1 SEHNR, CDR2 FQNEAQ (reference sequence). This chain's CDR3 is CASSWETSGGTDTQYF. CDR3 DNA: TGTGCCAGCAGCTGGGAGACTAGCGGGGGCACAGATACGCAGTATTTT.

This rearrangement joins TRBV6-2 or TRBV6-3 to TRBJ2-4; D possibly corresponds to TRBD2 (6 bases). Trimming removed 6 bases from V and 10 bases from J, with 13 bases in between. Germline lookup yields CDR1 MNHEY and CDR2 SVGEGT. This CDR3 region has 12 residues. The CDR3 bases are TGTGCCAGCAGCCGGGACTGGAATATTCAGTACTTC. The encoded protein is CASSRDWNIQYF.

In its sample, this clonotype was seen once. The chain uses TRBV20-1 and TRBJ1-1; D call uncertain. This CDR3 has 13 residues. Germline CDR1 is DFQATT and CDR2 is SNEGSKA (reference sequence). Deletions cut 2 bases from V and 1 base from J, with 8 bases between. CDR3 protein: CSARTRPNTEAFF. DNA of the CDR3: TGCAGTGCTAGAACTCGGCCGAACACTGAAGCTTTCTTT.

Only a few counts were recorded for this clonotype. This sequence joins TRBV7-9 and TRBJ2-3, with TRBD1 as a possible D gene (6 bases). This CDR3 contains 15 residues. The germline CDR1 and CDR2 sequences are SEHNR and FQNEAQ (reference sequence). The germline V and J ends were trimmed by 5 bases and 4 bases, with 16 bases remaining between them. The CDR3 nucleotides read TGTGCCAGCAGCCACACAGGGATGAGCGCAGATACGCAGTATTTT. This sequence encodes CASSHTGMSADTQYF. Full variable domain (remainder filled in from reference TRBV7-9 and TRBJ2-3): DTGVSQNPRHKITKRGQNVTFRCDPISEHNRLYWYRQTLGQGPEFLTYFQNEAQLEKSRLLSDRFSAERPKGSFSTLEIQRTEQGDSAMYLCASSHTGMSADTQYFGPGTRLTVL.

This clonotype was found many times. V usage is TRBV7-9 and J usage is TRBJ1-6; unclear D gene. The CDR3 sequence is 15 residues long. From germline, CDR1 is SEHNR and CDR2 FQNEAQ (reference sequence). The V end was cut by 0 bases, the J end by 4 bases, with 7 bases between. CDR3 in amino acids: CASSLAGSYNSPLHF. The CDR3 DNA reads as TGTGCCAGCAGCTTAGCAGGGTCTTATAATTCACCCCTCCACTTT. Based on the CDR3 plus reference TRBV7-9 and TRBJ1-6, the full variable domain is DTGVSQNPRHKITKRGQNVTFRCDPISEHNRLYWYRQTLGQGPEFLTYFQNEAQLEKSRLLSDRFSAERPKGSFSTLEIQRTEQGDSAMYLCASSLAGSYNSPLHFGNGTRLTVT.

On this clonotype: The junction departs from the called germline gene at one end, perhaps through a read error. The chain joins TRBV7-3 to TRBJ2-3; the D gene is possibly TRBD1 (5 bases). The CDR3 length is 15 residues. The germline V gene has CDR1 SGHTA and CDR2 FQGTGA. The CDR3 protein is CASSPKGQDTDMQYF. Here the CDR3 DNA reads TGTGCCAGCAGCCCAAAGGGGCAGGACACAGATATGCAGTATTTT.

This clonotype has a handful of counts. The chain uses TRBV7-2 and TRBJ1-6; TRBD1 aligns across 9 bases. The CDR3 runs 18 residues. Germline CDR1 and CDR2: SGHTA and FQGNSA. Trimming removed 3 bases from V and 2 bases from J; junction bases left unmatched: 8. The CDR3 spells CASSLIGQGSTYNSPLHF. The CDR3 DNA reads TGTGCCAGCAGCTTGATCGGACAGGGGAGTACCTATAATTCACCCCTCCACTTT.

This clonotype came up a few times. The chain joins TRBV7-2 to TRBJ2-5; tentative D call: TRBD2 (6 bases). This CDR3 is built from 15 residues. The V gene lost 7 bases and the J gene lost 7 bases, with 22 bases spanning the gap. CDR1 is SGHTA and CDR2 is FQGNSA in the germline V gene. CDR3 nucleotide sequence: TGTGCCAGCAAGGTCACCCCTGTTTCGGAGGGGACCCAGTACTTC. Translation gives CASKVTPVSEGTQYF.

This chain uses TRBV28 with TRBJ2-3, with D possibly called TRBD1 or TRBD2 (6 bases each). The germline V gene encodes CDR1 MDHEN and CDR2 SYDVKM. The CDR3 length is 14 residues. Between the trimmed V and J ends, which lost 10 bases and 5 bases, there was a span of 19 bases. The CDR3 DNA is TGTGCCACTCGGCAAGGGGGGACCATAGATACGCAGTATTTT. Translated, it gives CATRQGGTIDTQYF.

V usage is TRBV29-1 and J usage is TRBJ1-2, with 7 positions matching TRBD1. Germline V CDR1 and CDR2: SQVTM, ANQGSEA. V lost 4 bases, J lost 3 bases, and 2 bases stayed unmatched. The length of the CDR3 is 12 residues. CDR3 in amino acids: CSVGTGDYGYTF. CDR3 DNA: TGCAGCGTTGGTACAGGGGACTATGGCTACACCTTC. Looking up the rest from reference TRBV29-1 and TRBJ1-2 gives the full variable domain: SAVISQKPSRDICQRGTSLTIQCQVDSQVTMMFWYRQQPGQSLTLIATANQGSEATYESGFVIDKFPISRPNLTFSTLTVSNMSPEDSSIYLCSVGTGDYGYTFGSGTRLTVV.

Turning to this clonotype: A much bigger clone sits one base away, suggesting this may be a read error. The rearrangement links TRBV20-1 to TRBJ2-4, with D maybe TRBD1 (6 bases). The V end was cut by 0 bases, the J end by 3 bases, with 12 bases between. This CDR3 has 15 residues. CDR1 and CDR2 from the germline V gene are DFQATT and SNEGSKA (reference sequence). The CDR3 region is CSAREAAGVKNIQYF. The CDR3 DNA sequence: TGCAGTGCTAGAGAAGCGGCAGGGGTCAAAAACATTCAGTACTTC.